These 17 T cell receptor beta chains were sequenced from one sample in a study of persistence of HIV-infected CD4 T cells. No antigen has been identified for these receptors. Lysates of CMV-infected fibroblasts at 10 ug/mL stimulated these cells. Memory cells lacking CD40L and CD69 with high CD45RO were sorted. The immunoSEQ assay was version 4, run in survey mode. Sequencing used immunoSEQ multiplex PCR; TCRdb keeps in-frame clones, though not all of them. The sample shows 37,000 or so clones, over 80% of them seen only once. The sequencing here drew on CD4+ T cells sorted from PBMCs after roughly 17-hour stimulation, taken from a patient who received antiretroviral therapy. The receptors here all came from an adult man with HIV who was CMV-seropositive.

The rearrangement links TRBV5-6 to TRBJ2-3, with D possibly TRBD2 on 6 matching bases. V shed 7 bases and J shed 1 base, with 7 bases lying between them. CDR1 and CDR2 from the germline V gene are SGHDT and YYEEEE. This CDR3 region has 12 residues. The CDR3 bases are TGTGCCAGCGGAGGGGGCACAGATACGCAGTATTTT. Translation: CASGGGTDTQYF. The full variable domain, rest sourced from reference TRBV5-6 and TRBJ2-3, is DAGVTQSPTHLIKTRGQQVTLRCSPKSGHDTVSWYQQALGQGPQFIFQYYEEEERQRGNFPDRFSGHQFPNYSSELNVNALLLGDSALYLCASGGGTDTQYFGPGTRLTVL.

The CDR3 DNA follows: TGTGCCAGCAGTGAACTGGGCGGGAATCAGCCCCAGCATTTT. It is translated as CASSELGGNQPQHF. J is TRBJ1-5 and V is TRBV25-1; no clear D. The CDR3 is 14 amino acids. V gave up 2 bases and J gave up 4 bases, with 9 bases separating them. Germline V gene data show CDR1 as MGHDK and CDR2 as SYGVNS.

The V call is TRBV12-3 or TRBV12-4, the J call TRBJ2-1; D possibly uses TRBD1 or TRBD2 (7 bases each). The CDR3 covers 12 residues. Deletions cut 4 bases from V and 13 bases from J, with 14 bases between. The CDR3 here is CASSSRGGGQFF. For the CDR3, the DNA is TGTGCCAGCAGTTCCAGGGGGGGAGGACAGTTCTTC.

The chain uses TRBV3-1 (or the pseudogene TRBV3-2) and TRBJ2-3; D uncertain. This CDR3 contains 15 residues. Trimming stripped 1 base from V and 3 bases from J, with 11 bases between. Germline V gene sequence: CDR1 LGHDT, CDR2 YNNKEL (reference sequence). The CDR3 DNA sequence: TGTGCCAGCAGCCAAGGAACCAATCCTACAGATACGCAGTATTTT. It yields the protein CASSQGTNPTDTQYF.

The V and J genes are TRBV19 and TRBJ1-6; D is perhaps TRBD1 (6 bases). Trimming took off 5 bases at V and 6 bases at J, with 17 bases between the two ends. This CDR3 has 16 amino acids. Germline V gene sequence: CDR1 LNHDA, CDR2 SQIVND (reference sequence). The CDR3 DNA is TGTGCCAGTAGTGCCGCAGGGGTTATTAGTAATTCACCCCTCCACTTT. Residues: CASSAAGVISNSPLHF.

The rearrangement joins TRBV5-1 to TRBJ2-1; a weak D match, TRBD1 (6 bases). V was pared by 6 bases and J by 5 bases, with 15 bases between. Germline V gives CDR1 SGHRS, CDR2 YFSETQ. This CDR3 has 14 amino acids. CDR3 bases: TGCGCCAGCAACCAAGGGGGTGCTGACAATGAGCAGTTCTTC. Encoded protein: CASNQGGADNEQFF.

The chain carries TRBV19 and TRBJ1-2; TRBD1 matches 8 bases. The CDR3 sequence is 14 residues long. V shed 5 bases, J shed 3 bases, and the junction held 5 bases outside the gene matches. Per the germline V gene, CDR1 is LNHDA and CDR2 is SQIVND (reference sequence). CDR3 coding DNA: TGTGCCAGTAGTCCAGGGGGCGCTCACTATGGCTACACCTTC. It yields the protein CASSPGGAHYGYTF.

The chain links TRBV19 to TRBJ1-3, with D unresolved. The V gene's germline CDR1 is LNHDA and CDR2 SQIVND (reference sequence). V was shortened by 3 bases and J by 0 bases, with 3 bases between the two germline ends. The CDR3 totals 13 residues. The CDR3 loop is CASSMISGNTIYF. CDR3 coding DNA: TGTGCCAGTAGTATGATCTCTGGAAACACCATATATTTT.

This clone occurred a few times. The chain recombines TRBV2 with TRBJ2-2, with D possibly being TRBD1 or TRBD2 (6 bases each). Deletions cut 3 bases from V and 6 bases from J, with 8 bases between. The CDR3 loop spans 13 amino acids. In germline, CDR1 is SNHLY, CDR2 FYNNEI. This CDR3 reads CASSDRGAGELFF. CDR3 nucleotides: TGTGCCAGCAGTGATAGGGGGGCCGGGGAGCTGTTTTTT.

This chain joins TRBV6-5 and TRBJ2-5; D remains ambiguous. V was shortened by 7 bases and J by 1 base, with 16 bases between the two germline ends. This CDR3 has 15 residues. Germline CDR1 and CDR2: MNHEY and SVGAGI. CDR3 nucleotides: TGTGCCAGCACTGTTGGGGTGGCGATCCAAGAGACCCAGTACTTC. It specifies CASTVGVAIQETQYF.

This chain links TRBV4-1 with TRBJ1-4, with a possible D match to TRBD1 (5 bases). V was pared by 4 bases and J by 5 bases, with 17 bases between. CDR3 length equals 16 residues. Germline values: CDR1 MGHRA, CDR2 YSYEKL. Written as DNA, the CDR3 is TGCGCCAGCAGCCCCTGGGGACGGTCTATCAATGAAAAACTGTTTTTT. Its translation is CASSPWGRSINEKLFF.

The chain has TRBV9 and TRBJ2-3, with 8 bases that match TRBD2. CDR1 and CDR2 (germline): SGDLS, YYNGEE. The CDR3 totals 17 residues. Germline trimming cut 7 bases from V and 0 bases from J; bases unmatched to any gene: 13. The CDR3 is CASSVGVAGSSTDTQYF. The CDR3 region has the DNA TGTGCCAGCTCCGTAGGAGTAGCGGGATCAAGCACAGATACGCAGTATTTT.

The chain links TRBV7-8 to TRBJ1-1, with TRBD1 as a possible D gene (6 bases). From germline, CDR1 is SGHVS and CDR2 FQNEAQ. V shed 0 bases and J shed 5 bases, with 10 bases lying between them. This CDR3 contains 14 residues. CDR3 sequence reads: CASSLARGHTEAFF. The CDR3 coding sequence is TGTGCCAGCAGCTTAGCCCGGGGACATACTGAAGCTTTCTTT. Complete variable domain (other parts from reference TRBV7-8 and TRBJ1-1): GAGVSQSPRYKVAKRGQDVALRCDPISGHVSLFWYQQALGQGPEFLTYFQNEAQLDKSGLPSDRFFAERPEGSVSTLKIQRTQQEDSAVYLCASSLARGHTEAFFGQGTRLTVV.

This chain joins TRBV9 and TRBJ1-2; D ambiguous. V was trimmed by 3 bases and J by 5 bases, leaving 17 bases between them. The germline V gene has CDR1 SGDLS and CDR2 YYNGEE. The CDR3 is made up of 15 amino acids. Here the CDR3 DNA reads TGTGCCAGCAGCGAGGGAGGGCAGCCTCATTATGGCTACACCTTC. It yields the protein CASSEGGQPHYGYTF. Based on the CDR3 plus reference TRBV9 and TRBJ1-2, the full variable domain is DSGVTQTPKHLITATGQRVTLRCSPRSGDLSVYWYQQSLDQGLQFLIQYYNGEERAKGNILERFSAQQFPDLHSELNLSSLELGDSALYFCASSEGGQPHYGYTFGSGTRLTVV.

The V call is TRBV3-1 (or the pseudogene TRBV3-2), the J call TRBJ2-3; 8 nucleotides align to TRBD1. Unmatched junction bases numbered 6, after V lost 4 bases and J lost 6 bases. The CDR3 spans 14 residues. Germline CDR1 and CDR2: LGHDT and YNNKEL (reference sequence). DNA of the CDR3: TGTGCCAGCAGCCCCGACAGGGGTGCCGATACGCAGTATTTT. Its translation is CASSPDRGADTQYF.

The chain carries TRBV3-1 (or the pseudogene TRBV3-2) and TRBJ2-7; D unclear. Trimming shortened V by 1 base and J by 3 bases, and 4 bases separated the two germline ends. CDR1 is LGHDT, CDR2 YNNKEL, per germline (reference sequence). The CDR3 extends over 12 amino acids. The CDR3 spells CASSQGGYEQYF. The CDR3 DNA follows: TGTGCCAGCAGCCAAGGAGGCTACGAGCAGTACTTC.

V gene TRBV12-5 combines with J gene TRBJ1-5; 10 bases align to TRBD1. V trimming: 5 bases; J trimming: 5 bases; junction bases outside the gene matches: 6. The CDR3 runs to 15 residues. Germline CDR1 and CDR2: LGHNT and FRNRAP. In DNA form, the CDR3 reads TGTGCTAGTGGTAAGGGACAGGGGCTCGATCAGCCCCAGCATTTT. This codes for CASGKGQGLDQPQHF.